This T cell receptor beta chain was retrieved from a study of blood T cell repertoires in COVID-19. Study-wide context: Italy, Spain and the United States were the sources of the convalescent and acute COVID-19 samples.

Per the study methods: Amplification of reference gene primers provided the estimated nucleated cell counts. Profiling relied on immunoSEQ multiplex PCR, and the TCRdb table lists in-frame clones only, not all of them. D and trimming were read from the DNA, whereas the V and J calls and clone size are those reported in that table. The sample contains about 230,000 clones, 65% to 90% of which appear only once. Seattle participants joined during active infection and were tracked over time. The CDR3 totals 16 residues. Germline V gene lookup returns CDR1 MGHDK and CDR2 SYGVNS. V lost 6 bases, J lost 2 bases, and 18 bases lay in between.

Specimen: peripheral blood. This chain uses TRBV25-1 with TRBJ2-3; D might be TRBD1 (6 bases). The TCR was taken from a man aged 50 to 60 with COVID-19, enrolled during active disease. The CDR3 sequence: CASSAQTGIPTDTQYF. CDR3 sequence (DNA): TGTGCCAGCAGCGCTCAAACAGGGATCCCCACAGATACGCAGTATTTT.